The entry below gives a single T cell receptor beta chain sequence along with its context. This entry comes from a study of blood T cell repertoires in COVID-19. The CDR3 extends over 15 amino acids. From germline, CDR1 is MDHEN and CDR2 SYDVKM. V trimming: 7 bases; J trimming: 4 bases; junction bases outside the gene matches: 7. The authors' processing: Estimates of nucleated cell counts were drawn from the amplification of reference gene primers. The method was immunoSEQ multiplex PCR; TCRdb's version includes in-frame clones alone and lacks a portion of them. V, J and clone size derive from that table, while D and trimming were established from the DNA sequence. This sample yields about 97,000 clones, of which 75% to 90% are seen a single time; less than 2% belongs to the top ten.

The TCR comes from a woman in her 70s with active or convalescent COVID-19. The rearrangement uses TRBV28 and TRBJ1-5, with 10 bases matching TRBD1. Input material: peripheral blood. The CDR3: CASIPRTGGNQPQHF. In DNA, the CDR3 is TGTGCCAGCATTCCCCGGACAGGGGGTAATCAGCCCCAGCATTTT.